Listed below are T cell receptor beta chains from one sample, sequenced in a study of tumor-infiltrating lymphocytes in primary liver carcinoma. TCRdb reanalysed the multiplex PCR reads using MiXCR and keeps one entry per CDR3 protein. The profile covers some 95,000 distinct CDR3 sequences, with around 70% appearing a single time and about 27% taken by the ten largest. Sequencing used tumor-adjacent normal liver tissue. All receptors derive from a middle-aged man with primary liver carcinoma and hepatitis B virus infection. The CDR3 runs from the conserved cysteine through the conserved F or W. D genes are given only for firm matches. Expanded clones get a size class; other rows say once, few or many, or leave the size out.

CDR3 protein	CDR3 DNA	clone size	D gene	J gene	V gene
CASSSLGLSRGEQYF	TGCGCCAGCAGCTCCCTGGGGCTATCCCGCGGCGAGCAATACTTC	-	-	TRBJ2-7	TRBV5-1
CASSFPLGLHNEQFF	TGTGCCAGCAGTTTCCCCCTGGGACTCCACAATGAGCAGTTCTTC	few	-	TRBJ2-1	TRBV28
CASSGHYTDTQYF	TGCGCCAGCTCGGGACACTACACAGATACGCAGTATTTT	many	-	TRBJ2-3	TRBV4-1
CASSPGGFADTQYF	TGTGCCAGCTCACCCGGGGGTTTCGCAGATACGCAGTATTTT	-	-	TRBJ2-3	TRBV18
CSVSGGTDTQYF	TGCAGCGTTTCCGGAGGAACAGATACGCAGTATTTT	many	-	TRBJ2-3	TRBV29-1
CASSPSLAVSIDTQYF	TGTGCCAGCAGCCCATCTCTAGCGGTTAGCATAGATACGCAGTATTTT	-	TRBD2	TRBJ2-3	TRBV5-4
CAIGVSGANVLTF	TGTGCCATCGGGGTCTCTGGGGCCAACGTCCTGACTTTC	many	-	TRBJ2-6	TRBV10-3
CASSLHGEDSEQYF	TGTGCCAGCAGTTTACATGGAGAGGACAGCGAGCAGTACTTC	-	-	TRBJ2-7	TRBV12-3/TRBV12-4
CASSSGGGGPDMQYF	TGTGCCAGCAGCTCCGGTGGAGGAGGCCCAGATATGCAGTATTTT	-	-	TRBJ2-3	TRBV11-3
CASGRPVGPPDTQYF	TGTGCCAGCGGCCGGCCTGTGGGGCCTCCAGATACGCAGTATTTT	-	-	TRBJ2-3	TRBV11-1
CAGVSVNTGELFF	TGTGCCGGGGTTAGTGTTAACACCGGGGAGCTGTTTTTT	once	-	TRBJ2-2	TRBV30